The clone carrying this T cell receptor beta chain has just a few counts. Its specificity is unknown. A universal primer site was created by template switching, with the cDNA bearing unique molecular identifiers. TCRdb called the 5' RACE reads again in MiXCR, with one record for every CDR3 protein. The top ten hold approximately 5.1% of the sample, which has hundreds of thousands of distinct CDR3 sequences, around 10% seen once. This sample stems from a study of identical twins. General study findings and limits: Researchers reported excess low generation probability among twin-shared out-of-frame alpha sequences.

The sample was memory (CD45RO+) T cells sorted from blood. This TCR was sampled from a woman aged 18-30 years in good health.

CDR3 sequence (DNA): TGCGCCAGCAGCCACCCCGGGACTAGCGGAAACACCGGGGAGCTGTTTTTT. Its protein product is CASSHPGTSGNTGELFF. The rearrangement joins TRBV4-3 to TRBJ2-2; 11 bases map to TRBD2. The CDR3 contains 17 residues. J was trimmed by 2 bases and V by 3 bases; bases with no gene match: 5. Germline V gene data show CDR1 as LGHNA and CDR2 as YSLEER.